The 13 T cell receptor beta chains in this list originate from one sample, sequenced in a study of monozygotic twins with cystic fibrosis (dated by TCRdb to about 2021). The method behind the library was the immunoSEQ multiplex PCR assay. TCRdb provides this immuneACCESS table in a form limited to in-frame rearrangements. Some clones are lacking; in checked studies, under half of them reflect an unresolved V gene, and why the rest are absent is not known. Within this sample are tens of thousands of clones, with about 89% of them counted one time only. Less than 0.2% of the sample is in the top ten clones. Sequencing was done on a sample of blood. These receptors were obtained from a boy between 2 and 10 years old with cystic fibrosis.

This chain links TRBV5-4 with TRBJ2-7; no clear D gene. This CDR3 spans 12 amino acids. The V gene lost 1 base and the J gene lost 4 bases, with 6 bases spanning the gap. Per the germline V gene, CDR1 is SGHNT and CDR2 is YYREEE (reference sequence). DNA for the CDR3: TGTGCCAGCAGCTTGATAGGTTACGAGCAGTACTTC. Translating it yields CASSLIGYEQYF. The whole variable domain, filled in from reference TRBV5-4 and TRBJ2-7, reads ETGVTQSPTHLIKTRGQQVTLRCSSQSGHNTVSWYQQALGQGPQFIFQYYREEENGRGNFPPRFSGLQFPNYSSELNVNALELDDSALYLCASSLIGYEQYFGPGTRLTVT.

For the CDR3, the DNA is TGTGCCAGCAGCCTAGGGGACAGGGGATCTTGCTATGGCTACACCTTC. Its protein is CASSLGDRGSCYGYTF. The V gene is TRBV11-3, the J gene TRBJ1-2, with 10 bases matching TRBD1. V dropped 5 bases and J dropped 4; count of bases not matched to a gene: 10. Germline CDR1 SGHNT, CDR2 YENEEA. The CDR3 runs 16 residues.

V usage is TRBV6-4 and J usage is TRBJ2-3; 8 bases are shared with TRBD2. J gave up 4 bases and V 3 bases, and 12 bases lay outside the gene matches. CDR1 and CDR2 (germline): MRHNA, SNTAGT. The CDR3 totals 17 residues. In DNA, the CDR3 is TGTGCCAGCAGTGAATCCCCCAGCGGGGGAGGGTCAGATACGCAGTATTTT. As protein: CASSESPSGGGSDTQYF.

The gene calls are TRBV5-5 and TRBJ2-7; D is possibly TRBD2 (5 bases). Germline V gives CDR1 SGHKS, CDR2 YYEKEE (reference sequence). The CDR3 is made up of 13 amino acids. V was trimmed by 0 bases and J by 6 bases, leaving 10 bases between them. In DNA, the CDR3 is TGTGCCAGCAGCTTGGTGTTGGCGGGCGAGCAGTACTTC. Protein sequence: CASSLVLAGEQYF. Full variable domain (remainder filled in from reference TRBV5-5 and TRBJ2-7): DAGVTQSPTHLIKTRGQQVTLRCSPISGHKSVSWYQQVLGQGPQFIFQYYEKEERGRGNFPDRFSARQFPNYSSELNVNALLLGDSALYLCASSLVLAGEQYFGPGTRLTVT.

The CDR3 reads CATSRVLQGAGNYGYTF. CDR3 nucleotides: TGTGCCACCAGCAGGGTTTTGCAGGGGGCAGGTAACTATGGCTACACCTTC. The chain recombines TRBV15 with TRBJ1-2; 8 bases agree with TRBD1. The V segment lost 3 bases and the J segment 1 base; nucleotides outside the gene matches: 10. The V gene's germline CDR1 is LNHNV and CDR2 YYDKDF (reference sequence). The CDR3 totals 17 residues.

The chain has TRBV11-3 and TRBJ1-6; D unclear. Trimming stripped 3 bases from V and 12 bases from J, with 12 bases between. Germline values: CDR1 SGHNT, CDR2 YENEEA. The CDR3 consists of 13 residues. The CDR3 loop reads CASSFHTRVPLHF. The CDR3 region has the DNA TGTGCCAGCAGCTTCCATACACGTGTACCCCTCCACTTT.

The chain carries TRBV27 and TRBJ1-2; 7 positions match TRBD1. The ends lost 6 bases at V and 0 bases at J; junction bases unmatched: 7. Germline V lookup: CDR1 MNHEY, CDR2 SMNVEV (reference sequence). This CDR3 comprises 15 residues. The CDR3 spells CASRGGQGANYGYTF. Written as DNA, the CDR3 is TGTGCCAGCAGGGGGGGGCAGGGGGCTAACTATGGCTACACCTTC.

This sequence joins TRBV6-5 and TRBJ1-2; 12 bases agree with TRBD1. The CDR3 loop spans 14 amino acids. Germline assignment: CDR1 MNHEY and CDR2 SVGAGI. The ends lost 6 bases at V and 3 bases at J; junction bases unmatched: 2. In nucleotides, the CDR3 is TGTGCCAGCAGCCGGGACAGGGGGCACTATGGCTACACCTTC. The encoded protein is CASSRDRGHYGYTF.

V gene TRBV19 combines with J gene TRBJ1-1, with D perhaps matching TRBD1 (5 bases). This CDR3 is built from 13 residues. V gave up 5 bases and J gave up 1 base, with 8 bases separating them. Germline V gene lookup returns CDR1 LNHDA and CDR2 SQIVND (reference sequence). As DNA, the CDR3 is TGTGCCAGTAGTGAGCAGGGGAACACTGAAGCTTTCTTT. Residues: CASSEQGNTEAFF.

This clone appeared once. The chain couples TRBV5-6 to TRBJ2-1; D remains unclear. The CDR3 has 16 residues. Between the trimmed V and J ends, which lost 0 bases and 5 bases, there was a span of 15 bases. The germline CDR1 and CDR2 sequences are SGHDT and YYEEEE. In DNA form, the CDR3 reads TGTGCCAGCAGCTTGGCGGGCCGTAGAACTGACAATGAGCAGTTCTTC. Translating it yields CASSLAGRRTDNEQFF.

The rearrangement links TRBV6-6 to TRBJ1-1; the D is unclear. CDR3 size: 14 residues. Germline V gene lookup returns CDR1 MNHNY and CDR2 SVGAGI (reference sequence). Trimming left V 5 bases short and J 1 base short, with 11 bases between. Here the CDR3 reads CASSPPRENTEAFF. CDR3 nucleotide sequence: TGTGCCAGCAGTCCCCCTCGGGAGAACACTGAAGCTTTCTTT.

The V gene is TRBV19, the J gene TRBJ1-1; no reliable D call. CDR3 length: 13 residues. V was pared by 3 bases and J by 4 bases, with 9 bases between. Germline V gene lookup returns CDR1 LNHDA and CDR2 SQIVND (reference sequence). The CDR3 is CASSIRPGTEAFF. The CDR3 bases are TGTGCCAGTAGTATTAGACCGGGCACTGAAGCTTTCTTT.

This clone occurred a few times. The CDR3 sequence: CASSIQAYEQYF. CDR3 sequence (DNA): TGTGCCAGCAGTATTCAAGCCTACGAGCAGTACTTC. The rearrangement joins TRBV2 to TRBJ2-7; no clear D. Germline V gives CDR1 SNHLY, CDR2 FYNNEI. The CDR3 length is 12 residues. Trimming shortened V by 5 bases and J by 2 bases, and 7 bases separated the two germline ends.